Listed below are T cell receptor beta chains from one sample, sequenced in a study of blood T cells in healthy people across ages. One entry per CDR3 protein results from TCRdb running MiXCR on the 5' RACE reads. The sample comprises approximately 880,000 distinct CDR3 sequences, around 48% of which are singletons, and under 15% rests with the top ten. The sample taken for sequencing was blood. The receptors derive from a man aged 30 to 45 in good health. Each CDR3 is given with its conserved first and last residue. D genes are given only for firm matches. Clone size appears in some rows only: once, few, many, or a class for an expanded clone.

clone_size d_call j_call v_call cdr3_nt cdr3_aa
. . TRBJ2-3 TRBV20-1 TGCAGTGCTAGAGAAATCGGGAGCTCCACAGATACGCAGTATTTT CSAREIGSSTDTQYF
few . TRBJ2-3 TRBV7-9 TGTGCCAGCAGCCCAACCACTCAGGGGTTCATGGGTGGAGGCACAGATACGCAGTATTTT CASSPTTQGFMGGGTDTQYF
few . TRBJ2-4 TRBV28 TGTGCCAGCAGTTTTGGAGGGGCTTACATTCAGTACTTC CASSFGGAYIQYF
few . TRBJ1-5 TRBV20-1 TGCAGTGCTAGTCTAGGTAGCAATCAGCCCCAGCATTTT CSASLGSNQPQHF
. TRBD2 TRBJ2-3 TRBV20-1 TGCAGTGCTAGAGAAGGGACTAGGAGAGTAGATACGCAGTATTTT CSAREGTRRVDTQYF
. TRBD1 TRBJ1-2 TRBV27 TGTGCCATCCTATCCGGGACAGGGATCTACACCTTC CAILSGTGIYTF
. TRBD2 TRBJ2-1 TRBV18 TGTGCCAGCTCACCAAGAGCGGGGGGTTACAATGAGCAGTTCTTC CASSPRAGGYNEQFF
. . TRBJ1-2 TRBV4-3 TGCGCCGGCAGCCAAGATAGCATAATAAGGGGCTACACCTTC CAGSQDSIIRGYTF
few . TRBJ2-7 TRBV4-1 TGCGCCAGCAGCCTATCATTTGGGGTAAACGAGCAGTACTTC CASSLSFGVNEQYF
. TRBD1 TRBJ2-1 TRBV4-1 TGCGCCAGCAGCCAAGGACAGGGGAGTATGAATGAGCAGTTCTTC CASSQGQGSMNEQFF
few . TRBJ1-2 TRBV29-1 TGCAGCGTTGAAGAAAGATGGCAGGCCAACGGCGACTATGGCTACACCTTC CSVEERWQANGDYGYTF
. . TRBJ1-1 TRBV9 TGTGCCAGCAGAACTACTAGCGGGGTGTCTGAAGCTTTCTTT CASRTTSGVSEAFF
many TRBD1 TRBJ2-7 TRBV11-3 TGTGCCAGCAGCACGACAGGGACCTACGAGCAGTACTTC CASSTTGTYEQYF
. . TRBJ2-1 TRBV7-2 TGTGCCAGCAGCTTAGCGATAGGGGCCCAACACAATGAGCAGTTCTTC CASSLAIGAQHNEQFF
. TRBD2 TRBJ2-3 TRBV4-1 TGCGCCAGCAGTCGTTTGGCGGGAGGGAGGGTAAGCACAGATACGCAGTATTTT CASSRLAGGRVSTDTQYF
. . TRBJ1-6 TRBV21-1 TGTGCCAGCAGCAGCTTTATCCTACGACAGGGTTTATCGCAGCTCTCACCCCTCCACTTT CASSSFILRQGLSQLSPLHF
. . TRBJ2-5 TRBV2 TGTGCCAGCAGTGAAGGCGGGGAGGAGACCCAGTACTTC CASSEGGEETQYF
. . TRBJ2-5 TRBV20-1 TGCAGTGCTAAATTACAGACCCAGTACTTC CSAKLQTQYF
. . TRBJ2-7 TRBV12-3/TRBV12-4 TGTGCCAGCAGTCCCTACCAGGGCTACGGGGGGCAGTACTTC CASSPYQGYGGQYF
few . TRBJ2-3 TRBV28 TGTGCCAGCAGTGCCCGCGGGACTCCCCAGGGGGATACGCAGTATTTT CASSARGTPQGDTQYF
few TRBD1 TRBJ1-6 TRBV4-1 TGCGCCAGCAGCCAAGAGGACAGGGATGGGAATTCACCCCTCCACTTT CASSQEDRDGNSPLHF
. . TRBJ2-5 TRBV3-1 TGTGCCAGCAGCCAATATCCGGTAGGGAAGGGGCAGTACTTC CASSQYPVGKGQYF
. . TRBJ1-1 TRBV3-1 TGTGCCAGCAGCCGTCCAGGCCTTCAGAACACTGAAGCTTTCTTT CASSRPGLQNTEAFF
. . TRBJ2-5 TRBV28 TGTGCCAGCAGTTTAATCCAGCGAACGCAAGAGACCCAGTACTTC CASSLIQRTQETQYF
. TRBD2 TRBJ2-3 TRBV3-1 TGTGCCAGCAGCCAAGATAGACTAGCGGGGGGGCCGGTAGATACGCAGTATTTT CASSQDRLAGGPVDTQYF
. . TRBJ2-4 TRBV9 TGTGCCAGCAGCGTCCGATTGGACGGCGGGGAAAACATTCAGTACTTC CASSVRLDGGENIQYF
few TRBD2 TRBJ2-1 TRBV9 TGTGCCAGCAGCGTACTAGCGGGGGGTCTCCCCAATGAGCAGTTCTTC CASSVLAGGLPNEQFF
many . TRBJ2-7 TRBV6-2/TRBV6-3 TGTGCCAGCAGCCGCGGTCTTACCTACGAGCAGTACTTC CASSRGLTYEQYF
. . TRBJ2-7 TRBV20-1 TGCAGTGCTAGAGGTGGAGGGTTCTCCTACGAGCAGTACTTC CSARGGGFSYEQYF